These T cell receptor beta chains were read from a single sample in a study of blood T cell repertoires in COVID-19. Sequenced by immunoSEQ multiplex PCR; TCRdb stores in-frame clones only, minus some. The table lists approximately 220,000 clones, about 85% of them singletons. What was sequenced was PBMCs or T cells enriched from blood (not recorded which). The receptors originated from a woman aged 25 to 39 who had recovered from COVID-19. CDR3s include the opening cysteine and the closing phenylalanine or tryptophan. D genes are given only for firm matches. A clone size is listed for some rows: how often the clone was seen (once, few, many), or a class if it is expanded.

J gene | V gene | clone size | D gene | CDR3 protein | CDR3 DNA
TRBJ2-3 | TRBV7-2 | . | TRBD2 | CASKAGLADPDTQYF | TGTGCCAGCAAAGCGGGACTAGCGGATCCAGATACGCAGTATTTT
TRBJ1-1 | TRBV4-3 | . | TRBD1 | CASSKGQAQTEAFF | TGCGCCAGCAGTAAAGGACAGGCTCAAACTGAAGCTTTCTTT
TRBJ1-5 | TRBV6-5 | . | . | CASSTAVDQPQHF | TGTGCCAGCAGTACGGCGGTGGATCAGCCCCAGCATTTT
TRBJ2-7 | TRBV10-3 | . | . | CAISHLGLSYEQYF | TGTGCCATCAGTCATTTGGGGCTCTCCTACGAGCAGTACTTC
TRBJ2-1 | TRBV4-3 | . | TRBD1 | CASSHLRTGYNEQFF | TGCGCCAGCAGCCACCTAAGGACAGGGTACAATGAGCAGTTCTTC
TRBJ1-5 | TRBV6-5 | . | . | CASSTRQNNQPQHF | TGTGCCAGCAGTACCCGACAGAACAATCAGCCCCAGCATTTT
TRBJ2-7 | TRBV28 | . | TRBD2 | CASSPTGLVVTYEQYF | TGTGCCAGCAGTCCTACCGGACTAGTCGTAACCTACGAGCAGTACTTC
TRBJ2-7 | TRBV5-1 | . | TRBD1 | CASSKETGTSYEQYF | TGCGCCAGCAGCAAAGAGACAGGGACCTCCTACGAGCAGTACTTC
TRBJ2-3 | TRBV7-8 | once | . | CASSLGMRYTDTQYF | TGTGCCAGCAGCTTAGGGATGCGGTACACAGATACGCAGTATTTT
TRBJ1-2 | TRBV9 | once | . | CASSAYSDYGYTF | TGTGCCAGCAGCGCTTACAGTGACTATGGCTACACCTTC
TRBJ1-1 | TRBV29-1 | . | . | CSVEGSPVSEAFF | TGCAGCGTTGAGGGCAGCCCCGTTTCTGAAGCTTTCTTT
TRBJ2-2 | TRBV9 | . | . | CASSVVGGANTGELFF | TGTGCCAGCAGCGTTGTCGGGGGTGCGAACACCGGGGAGCTGTTTTTT
TRBJ1-3 | TRBV9 | . | TRBD1 | CASSATGENTIYF | TGTGCCAGCAGCGCTACAGGGGAAAACACCATATATTTT
TRBJ2-1 | TRBV7-3 | . | . | CASSLGGGMYNEQFF | TGTGCCAGCAGCTTAGGGGGCGGAATGTACAATGAGCAGTTCTTC
TRBJ1-1 | TRBV5-4 | . | . | CASSLAKGVNTEAFF | TGTGCCAGCAGCTTGGCCAAGGGGGTGAACACTGAAGCTTTCTTT
TRBJ1-1 | TRBV4-2 | . | . | CASSQGYRMGMNTEAFF | TGTGCCAGCAGCCAAGGGTACAGGATGGGGATGAACACTGAAGCTTTCTTT
TRBJ2-7 | TRBV12-3/TRBV12-4 | once | . | CASTSAGTYEQYF | TGTGCCAGCACTTCCGCGGGCACCTACGAGCAGTACTTC
TRBJ1-3 | TRBV7-8 | once | . | CASSPLRGSGNTIYF | TGTGCCAGCAGCCCCCTCAGGGGCTCTGGAAACACCATATATTTT
TRBJ1-2 | TRBV7-3 | . | TRBD1 | CASSRQGINYGYTF | TGTGCCAGCAGCCGACAGGGGATTAACTATGGCTACACCTTC
TRBJ1-4 | TRBV2 | . | . | CASTRQRGAEKLFF | TGTGCCAGCACCCGACAGCGGGGGGCTGAAAAACTGTTTTTT
TRBJ1-2 | TRBV5-5 | . | . | CASSLADSGYTF | TGTGCCAGCAGCTTGGCCGATAGCGGCTACACCTTC
TRBJ2-3 | TRBV19 | . | TRBD2 | CASSIGLARTDTQYF | TGTGCCAGTAGTATAGGACTAGCGCGGACAGATACGCAGTATTTT
TRBJ1-1 | TRBV25-1 | . | TRBD1 | CASSGGTGSMNTEAFF | TGTGCCAGCAGTGGCGGGACAGGGTCAATGAACACTGAAGCTTTCTTT
TRBJ2-7 | TRBV12-5 | once | TRBD1 | CASGPPTGRDEQYF | TGTGCTAGTGGTCCCCCGACAGGGCGCGACGAGCAGTACTTC
TRBJ1-4 | TRBV5-4 | . | . | CASSLDAGAPGEKLFF | TGTGCCAGCAGCTTGGATGCAGGGGCGCCGGGAGAAAAACTGTTTTTT
TRBJ1-6 | TRBV7-6 | . | . | CASSSRDVKESRNSPLHF | TGTGCCAGCAGCTCCCGGGATGTGAAGGAGAGTCGGAATTCACCCCTCCACTTT
TRBJ1-2 | TRBV7-2 | . | . | CASRETTDYTF | TGTGCCAGCAGGGAAACGACAGACTACACCTTC
TRBJ1-1 | TRBV7-6 | . | . | CASSAGGNTEAFF | TGTGCCAGCAGCGCGGGCGGGAACACTGAAGCTTTCTTT
TRBJ2-5 | TRBV28 | . | . | CASSLGGSETQYF | TGTGCCAGCAGCCTAGGAGGATCCGAGACCCAGTACTTC
TRBJ1-1 | TRBV4-1 | . | . | CASSQGLGYTEAFF | TGCGCCAGCAGCCAAGGGCTAGGTTACACTGAAGCTTTCTTT
TRBJ1-2 | TRBV7-2 | once | . | CASSLGGRVNYGYTF | TGTGCCAGCAGCTTAGGCGGCAGGGTTAACTATGGCTACACCTTC
TRBJ1-1 | TRBV4-3 | . | . | CASSHNRVNTEAFF | TGCGCCAGCAGCCATAACAGGGTGAACACTGAAGCTTTCTTT
TRBJ1-5 | TRBV5-6 | once | . | CASSIRQTANQPQHF | TGTGCCAGCAGCATTCGACAGACAGCCAATCAGCCCCAGCATTTT
TRBJ1-4 | TRBV3-1/TRBV3-2 | . | . | CASSQTNRREKLFF | TGTGCCAGCAGCCAAACGAACAGGCGCGAAAAACTGTTTTTT
TRBJ2-3 | TRBV6-5 | . | TRBD2 | CASSPRTSGDTQYF | TGTGCCAGCAGTCCACGGACTAGCGGAGATACGCAGTATTTT
TRBJ1-4 | TRBV19 | . | TRBD1 | CASSMGQGGEKLFF | TGTGCCAGTAGTATGGGACAGGGAGGGGAAAAACTGTTTTTT